A selection of T cell receptor beta chains follows, all from one sample in a study of blood T cell repertoires in COVID-19. Method: immunoSEQ multiplex PCR; TCRdb's copy keeps in-frame clones and lacks some. Among under 25,000 clones listed, around 80% were seen once. Material: peripheral blood. The origin of the receptors is a man older than 75 with active or convalescent COVID-19. Each CDR3 is given with its conserved first and last residue. D genes are given only for firm matches. Clone sizes are given selectively: once, few, many, or a class where the clone is expanded.

clone_size d_call j_call v_call cdr3_nt cdr3_aa
once TRBD1 TRBJ2-5 TRBV7-2 TGTGCCAGCAGCCTAGACAGGGGTTTCCAAGAGACCCAGTACTTC CASSLDRGFQETQYF
- - TRBJ1-2 TRBV28 TGTGCCAGCAGGGTCGACAGAAACTATGGCTACACCTTC CASRVDRNYGYTF
- - TRBJ1-2 TRBV6-8 TGTGCCAGCAGTCCCCGCATGCCTAGCTATGGCTACACCTTC CASSPRMPSYGYTF
- TRBD1 TRBJ1-2 TRBV5-1 TGCGCCAGCAGCTTATCCGGGACAGATACTAACTATGGCTACACCTTC CASSLSGTDTNYGYTF
- - TRBJ2-2 TRBV7-8 TGTGCCAGCAGCTCCCTTGGGCGACCGAACACCGGGGAGCTGTTTTTT CASSSLGRPNTGELFF
few TRBD2 TRBJ2-1 TRBV4-2 TGTGCCAGCAGCCAAGATAGCGGGAGCGGTGAGCAGTTCTTC CASSQDSGSGEQFF
- - TRBJ1-5 TRBV6-5 TGTGCCACCGCGGTCCAGGGTAGAGGTCAGCCCCAGCATTTT CATAVQGRGQPQHF
- - TRBJ1-3 TRBV7-6 TGTGCCAGCAGCTTAGGGACTGGAGGCAGGAGCTCTGGAAACACCATATATTTT CASSLGTGGRSSGNTIYF
- - TRBJ1-2 TRBV2 TGTGCCAGCAGTGAAGCGCTTCATTTTTGGCCTAACTATGGCTACACCTTC CASSEALHFWPNYGYTF
- - TRBJ1-3 TRBV5-1 TGCGCCAGCAGCTTGGGGTCGGTTCACTCTGGAAACACCATATATTTT CASSLGSVHSGNTIYF
- - TRBJ2-7 TRBV21-1 TGTGCCAGCAGCAGCCAGGGGCCCTTGTTC CASSSQGPLF
- TRBD2 TRBJ2-7 TRBV4-2 TGTGCCAGCAGCCAAATCAGGGGGTCCGGGACTAGCGGGAGAGGGTACGAGCAGTACTTC CASSQIRGSGTSGRGYEQYF
- - TRBJ2-7 TRBV9 TGTGCCAGCAGCGTAGCGGGGGGAGGAGGGGGCGAGCAGTACTTC CASSVAGGGGGEQYF
few TRBD1 TRBJ2-2 TRBV24-1 TGTGCCACATCGACAGGGGTTCACACCGGGGAGCTGTTTTTT CATSTGVHTGELFF
- - TRBJ2-7 TRBV3-1/TRBV3-2 TGTGCCAGCAGCCAAGGGCCCGGGATAAGTCCTTACGAGCAGTACTTC CASSQGPGISPYEQYF
- TRBD1 TRBJ1-5 TRBV19 TGTGCCAGTAGTACCCAGACAGGGGGCGGCAATCAGCCCCAGCATTTT CASSTQTGGGNQPQHF
- TRBD2 TRBJ2-7 TRBV28 TGTGCGGCGGGGGGCTCAAGCTCCTACGAGCAGTACTTC CAAGGSSSYEQYF
- TRBD1 TRBJ1-1 TRBV29-1 TGCAGCGTTATGACAGGGGGGGACACTGAAGCTTTCTTT CSVMTGGDTEAFF
- - TRBJ2-2 TRBV5-1 TGCGCCAGCAGCTTGTTTCTCTCCGGGGAGCTGTTTTTT CASSLFLSGELFF
- - TRBJ1-5 TRBV6-5 TGTGCCAGCTGCGGCACTGGGGGCGGGAGTCAGCCCCAGCATTTT CASCGTGGGSQPQHF
- TRBD1 TRBJ1-2 TRBV5-1 TGCGCCAGCAGCCCGGATAGGGGGCCCTTTGGCTACACCTTC CASSPDRGPFGYTF
once - TRBJ1-4 TRBV25-1 TGTGCCAGCAGCTTAACGAGCGTGACCGAAAAACTGTTTTTT CASSLTSVTEKLFF
- TRBD1 TRBJ1-1 TRBV5-1 TGCGCCAGCAGCTTGGTTCCAGGGGGGAACACTGAAGCTTTCTTT CASSLVPGGNTEAFF
- - TRBJ2-7 TRBV12-3/TRBV12-4 TGTGCCAGCAGGGCAGGATCCCCCAACGAGCAGTACTTC CASRAGSPNEQYF
- TRBD2 TRBJ2-5 TRBV19 TGTGCCAGTACCCCGCGGGGGACTAGCGGTGGGGAGACCCAGTACTTC CASTPRGTSGGETQYF
- TRBD1 TRBJ2-5 TRBV6-6 TGTGCCAGCAGTTACCCACAGGGGACCGGGGAGACCCAGTACTTC CASSYPQGTGETQYF
few TRBD2 TRBJ2-1 TRBV9 TGTGCCAGCAGCGTAGGCGGGAGTCAGAATGAGCAGTTCTTC CASSVGGSQNEQFF
- - TRBJ1-2 TRBV29-1 TGCAGCGTGACAGATAACTATGGCTACACCTTC CSVTDNYGYTF
- - TRBJ1-6 TRBV6-5 TGTGCCAGCAGTTACTATAAGCTGAATTCACCCCTCCACTTT CASSYYKLNSPLHF
- TRBD1 TRBJ2-3 TRBV7-6 TGTGCCAGCAGCTCATATGGGGGGACAGGGGCAGATACGCAGTATTTT CASSSYGGTGADTQYF
- - TRBJ2-7 TRBV18 TGTGCCAGCTCACCACGACAGGACAGCTACGAGCAGTACTTC CASSPRQDSYEQYF
- TRBD2 TRBJ2-3 TRBV13 TGTGCCAGCAGCGCCGCGGGGGGGTTCGCAGATACGCAGTATTTT CASSAAGGFADTQYF
few - TRBJ2-7 TRBV6-2/TRBV6-3 TGTGCCAGCAGTTACTTCGGGCGGAGGGGAAACTACGAGCAGTACTTC CASSYFGRRGNYEQYF
once - TRBJ2-1 TRBV18 TGTGCCAGCTCAAACGGGGTAGCGGACAATGAGCAGTTCTTC CASSNGVADNEQFF
- TRBD2 TRBJ2-3 TRBV7-9 TGTGCCAGCAGCTTAGGACTAGCCCCCCGCACGCAGTATTTT CASSLGLAPRTQYF
- TRBD1 TRBJ2-3 TRBV7-8 TGTGCCAGCAGCTTAGTTACAGGGGGTGAAACAGATACGCAGTATTTT CASSLVTGGETDTQYF
- TRBD1 TRBJ1-5 TRBV29-1 TGCAGCGTTGCCCAGACAGGGGGCCCTAATCAGCCCCAGCATTTT CSVAQTGGPNQPQHF
- - TRBJ1-1 TRBV7-7 TGTGCTAGCAGCGCGACAGGGAACACTGAAGCTTTCTTT CASSATGNTEAFF
few TRBD2 TRBJ2-7 TRBV19 TGTGCCAGTAGTATTTTAGCGGGAACTTACGAGCAGTACTTC CASSILAGTYEQYF
few TRBD2 TRBJ2-7 TRBV19 TGTGCCAGTAGTATAGTACAGACTAGGGGACTATACGAGCAGTACTTC CASSIVQTRGLYEQYF
once TRBD1 TRBJ1-5 TRBV27 TGTGCCAGCAGCAAACAGGGGGCAGGACAGCCCCAGCATTTT CASSKQGAGQPQHF